These 23 T cell receptor beta chains were all obtained from the same sample, sequenced in a study of blood T cells in healthy people across ages. Using a J-beta primer mix together with a sample-barcoded 5' primer, a second PCR was run for roughly 7 to 11 cycles. Via MiXCR, TCRdb re-called the 5' RACE reads, giving one row per CDR3 protein. Of 650,000 to 800,000 distinct CDR3 sequences in the sample, more than 40% were seen once. Sequences were obtained from blood. Receptors originate from a man in his sixties in good health.

The rearrangement links TRBV20-1 to TRBJ1-2; D ambiguous. Germline V gene sequence: CDR1 DFQATT, CDR2 SNEGSKA (reference sequence). Trimming removed 6 bases at V and 2 bases at J, with 16 bases between. This CDR3 is built from 14 residues. The CDR3 region is CSALPRRANYGYTF. The CDR3 DNA reads TGCAGTGCCCTCCCTAGAAGGGCCAACTATGGCTACACCTTC.

With respect to this clonotype: Just one base apart from a much larger clone, this may be a read error. The chain has TRBV7-2 and TRBJ1-6; 12 nucleotides match TRBD1. V lost 4 bases to trimming and J lost 9 bases; unmatched junction nucleotides: 4. Germline CDR1 and CDR2: SGHTA and FQGNSA. This CDR3 contains 15 residues. The CDR3 DNA sequence: TGTGCCAGCAGCTCCGGGACAGGGGGCGGTTCACCCCTCCACTTT. Its protein product is CASSSGTGGGSPLHF.

In its sample, this clonotype was seen many times. This CDR3 reads CSVSVGTSHEQFF. In DNA form, the CDR3 reads TGCAGCGTTTCGGTAGGGACATCCCATGAGCAGTTCTTC. This sequence joins TRBV29-1 and TRBJ2-1, with D possibly TRBD1 on 6 matching bases. V lost 5 bases and J lost 8, with 16 bases in between. Germline lookup yields CDR1 SQVTM and CDR2 ANQGSEA. This CDR3 has 13 amino acids.

The CDR3 protein is CSGFLQGTGLDTQYF. CDR3 sequence (DNA): TGCAGCGGCTTCCTACAGGGGACGGGTTTGGATACGCAGTATTTT. J is TRBJ2-3 and V is TRBV29-1, with 7 bases aligning to TRBD1. Per the germline V gene, CDR1 is SQVTM and CDR2 is ANQGSEA. The CDR3 consists of 15 residues. Losses at the gene ends were 7 bases for V and 6 bases for J; bases not matched to a gene: 16.

This clonotype was counted a few times. V and J are TRBV4-3 and TRBJ2-7; a possible D gene is TRBD2 (6 bases). Per the germline V gene, CDR1 is LGHNA and CDR2 is YSLEER. Trimming shortened V by 2 bases and J by 4 bases, and 24 bases separated the two germline ends. CDR3 length equals 18 residues. The chain's CDR3 is CASSQSDTREEAFYEQYF. The CDR3 nucleotides read TGCGCCAGCAGCCAATCTGATACGCGGGAAGAGGCCTTTTACGAGCAGTACTTC.

The gene calls are TRBV3-1 and TRBJ2-2; tentatively, D is TRBD1 or TRBD2 (5 bases each). V lost 2 bases and J 6 bases, leaving 10 bases between the germline ends. CDR1 is LGHDT and CDR2 is YNNKEL in the germline V gene (reference sequence). The CDR3 has 14 amino acids. The CDR3, as DNA: TGTGCCAGCAGCCAAAGGAGAGGGGCCGGGGAGCTGTTTTTT. Encoded protein: CASSQRRGAGELFF.

The chain uses TRBV3-1 and TRBJ2-1; 7 bases match TRBD2. Germline-derived CDR1 and CDR2 are LGHDT and YNNKEL (reference sequence). Trimming removed 0 bases from V and 0 bases from J; junction bases left unmatched: 2. The CDR3 is 16 amino acids. CDR3: CASSQDGGSSYNEQFF. CDR3 DNA: TGTGCCAGCAGCCAAGATGGCGGGAGCTCCTACAATGAGCAGTTCTTC.

The V and J genes are TRBV6-6 and TRBJ2-2; D possibly uses TRBD1 or TRBD2 (6 bases each). V lost 11 bases and J lost 1, with 20 bases in between. The CDR3 spans 16 residues. Germline lookup yields CDR1 MNHNY and CDR2 SVGAGI (reference sequence). The CDR3: CAGSYLGGRNTGELFF. DNA of the CDR3: TGTGCCGGATCGTATCTAGGGGGGAGGAACACCGGGGAGCTGTTTTTT.

As DNA, the CDR3 is TGTGCCAGCAGCTTTCCGTCACAGGTTGATGGCTACACCTTC. Its translation is CASSFPSQVDGYTF. The chain joins TRBV7-9 to TRBJ1-2, with a possible D match to TRBD1 (5 bases). This CDR3 contains 14 residues. Trimming pared 3 bases from V and 6 bases from J, leaving 14 bases between. From germline, CDR1 is SEHNR and CDR2 FQNEAQ (reference sequence).

DNA for the CDR3: TGTGCCAGCAGTTTAGTGCAATCCGGGACTAGCGGAGATTACACAGATACGCAGTATTTT. Protein: CASSLVQSGTSGDYTDTQYF. The chain has TRBV12-3 or TRBV12-4 and TRBJ2-3; 11 bases are shared with TRBD2. The CDR3 extends over 20 amino acids. V lost 1 base and J lost 2; bases outside the gene matches: 14.

In this sample, this clonotype turned up once. The V gene is TRBV7-9, the J gene TRBJ1-6, with 8 bases lining up with TRBD1. The trim removed 1 base at V and 11 bases at J, leaving 7 bases unmatched. The germline gives CDR1 SEHNR, CDR2 FQNEAQ (reference sequence). The length of the CDR3 is 15 residues. For the CDR3, the DNA is TGTGCCAGCAGCTTAGGGACAGGGTCAAATCCACCCCTCCACTTT. Amino acid sequence: CASSLGTGSNPPLHF.

Note on this clonotype: The junction differs from germline at one of its ends, possibly a read error. This chain uses TRBV10-1 with TRBJ1-5, with a tentative D call TRBD1 (5 bases). The CDR3 runs 13 residues. Germline CDR1 and CDR2: WNHNN and SYGVQD (reference sequence). CDR3 DNA sequence: TGCGCCATCAGTGAGGGGTACAATCAGCCCCAGCATTTT. Protein sequence: CAISEGYNQPQHF.

This clonotype has a count of ten or more. This chain joins TRBV29-1 and TRBJ2-7; 8 nucleotides line up with TRBD1. The V segment lost 5 bases and the J segment 0 bases; nucleotides outside the gene matches: 6. The CDR3 consists of 14 residues. Per germline, CDR1 SQVTM and CDR2 ANQGSEA. CDR3 nucleotides: TGCAGCGTTTCCGGGACAGGCGTCTCCTACGAGCAGTACTTC. The encoded protein is CSVSGTGVSYEQYF.

This clonotype appeared a few times. The J gene is TRBJ1-1, the V gene TRBV7-9; perhaps TRBD1 as D (6 bases). Deletions cut 5 bases from V and 6 bases from J, with 16 bases between. This CDR3 region has 14 residues. In germline, CDR1 is SEHNR, CDR2 FQNEAQ (reference sequence). Written as DNA, the CDR3 is TGTGCCAGCAGCCCGCGGGGGCCTGGCTCTGAAGCTTTCTTT. This codes for CASSPRGPGSEAFF. Using reference TRBV7-9 and TRBJ1-1 for the parts outside the CDR3, the full variable domain is DTGVSQNPRHKITKRGQNVTFRCDPISEHNRLYWYRQTLGQGPEFLTYFQNEAQLEKSRLLSDRFSAERPKGSFSTLEIQRTEQGDSAMYLCASSPRGPGSEAFFGQGTRLTVV.

V gene TRBV7-2 combines with J gene TRBJ1-5; the D gene is possibly TRBD1 (6 bases). Per the germline V gene, CDR1 is SGHTA and CDR2 is FQGNSA. V lost 1 base, J lost 6 bases, and 16 bases lay in between. The length of the CDR3 is 16 residues. The CDR3 here is CASSLGGGRGSQPQHF. In nucleotides, the CDR3 is TGTGCCAGCAGCTTAGGCGGGGGGCGGGGTAGTCAGCCCCAGCATTTT.

The V gene is TRBV11-2, the J gene TRBJ2-5; a possible D gene is TRBD1 (6 bases). The ends were cut back, 5 bases at V and 11 bases at J, with 30 bases in the middle. CDR1 SGHAT and CDR2 FQNNGV come from the germline V gene. CDR3 length: 17 amino acids. The CDR3: CASSPLSRALGGNEQYF. The CDR3 DNA is TGTGCCAGCAGCCCACTCTCCCGGGCACTAGGGGGTAATGAGCAGTACTTC. Filled out from reference TRBV11-2 and TRBJ2-5, the complete variable domain reads EAGVAQSPRYKIIEKRQSVAFWCNPISGHATLYWYQQILGQGPKLLIQFQNNGVVDDSQLPKDRFSAERLKGVDSTLKIQPAKLEDSAVYLCASSPLSRALGGNEQYFGPGTRLLVL.

V gene TRBV6-4 combines with J gene TRBJ2-5; D remains unclear. In germline, CDR1 is MRHNA, CDR2 SNTAGT. The CDR3 is made up of 15 amino acids. V was pared by 0 bases and J by 3 bases, with 11 bases between. The CDR3 DNA reads as TGTGCCAGCAGTGACTCTTTGGGGTTAGAAGAGACCCAGTACTTC. Amino acid sequence: CASSDSLGLEETQYF.

In this sample, this clonotype turned up a few times. The chain joins TRBV3-1 to TRBJ2-7; 7 nucleotides line up with TRBD1. The CDR3 consists of 15 residues. The germline V gene has CDR1 LGHDT and CDR2 YNNKEL (reference sequence). The V and J ends lost 0 bases and 1 base, in that order; junction bases with no gene match: 3. Here the CDR3 reads CASSQDWDSSYEQYF. CDR3 DNA: TGTGCCAGCAGCCAAGATTGGGACAGTTCCTACGAGCAGTACTTC.

V usage is TRBV6-5 and J usage is TRBJ1-2, with 9 bases fitting TRBD1. Germline trimming cut 5 bases from V and 8 bases from J; bases unmatched to any gene: 6. There are 13 residues in the CDR3. Looked up from germline, CDR1 is MNHEY and CDR2 is SVGAGI. The CDR3 spells CASSTTGGQGYTF. The CDR3 region has the DNA TGTGCCAGCAGTACCACAGGGGGCCAAGGCTACACCTTC.

On this clonotype: Being one base from a much bigger clone, this may be a read error. The chain joins TRBV20-1 to TRBJ2-4, with TRBD1 matching over 9 bases. TRBJ2-7 explains the end of the DNA better; the J call may be wrong. The CDR3 sequence is 13 residues long. The germline CDR1 and CDR2 sequences are DFQATT and SNEGSKA (reference sequence). The CDR3 here is CSAVQGARYEQYF. The DNA for the CDR3 is TGCAGTGCCGTACAGGGGGCGCGCTACGAGCAGTACTTC.

V usage is TRBV20-1 and J usage is TRBJ1-1, with D unresolved. Germline-derived CDR1 and CDR2 are DFQATT and SNEGSKA (reference sequence). The CDR3 totals 14 residues. Between the trimmed V and J ends, which lost 4 bases and 1 base, there was a span of 13 bases. Here the CDR3 reads CSAIAAATNTEAFF. CDR3 DNA: TGCAGTGCTATCGCCGCGGCTACGAACACTGAAGCTTTCTTT.

This clonotype appeared a few times. In DNA, the CDR3 is TGTGCCAGCAATTCCAAGGCTGGCCCGAATCAGCCCCAGCATTTT. It yields the protein CASNSKAGPNQPQHF. The rearrangement uses TRBV2 and TRBJ1-5; D remains ambiguous. The V and J ends lost 7 bases and 4 bases respectively, with 17 bases between them. The germline CDR1 and CDR2 sequences are SNHLY and FYNNEI. The CDR3 contains 15 residues.

This clonotype was seen many times. The chain has TRBV20-1 and TRBJ2-1; 8 nucleotides agree with TRBD2. V lost 3 bases and J lost 4; bases outside the gene matches: 5. CDR1 is DFQATT and CDR2 is SNEGSKA in the germline V gene (reference sequence). The CDR3 consists of 14 residues. This CDR3 is CSASAGGGYNEQFF. The CDR3 DNA sequence: TGCAGTGCTAGTGCCGGGGGGGGGTACAATGAGCAGTTCTTC.